Presented here are 17 T cell receptor beta chains from one specimen sequenced in a study of T cells in narcolepsy. Assay: immunoSEQ multiplex PCR; the TCRdb copy retains only in-frame clones and omits some. The sample shows about 43,000 clones, approximately 89% of them seen only once. Sequenced sample: CD45RA- memory CD4+ T cells from PBMCs. Source of these receptors: a human donor with narcolepsy.

This chain joins TRBV14 and TRBJ2-2; D is uncertain. The germline V gene has CDR1 SGHDN and CDR2 FVKESK. The CDR3 extends over 15 amino acids. With 3 bases removed from V and 7 bases from J, the gap between germline ends came to 15 bases. The DNA for the CDR3 is TGTGCCAGCAGCCAGACTGATTTGATTTTCGGGGAGCTGTTTTTT. Its protein is CASSQTDLIFGELFF.

The chain carries TRBV19 and TRBJ2-7, with 7 positions matching TRBD2. Per the germline V gene, CDR1 is LNHDA and CDR2 is SQIVND (reference sequence). The CDR3 sequence is 14 residues long. The junction had 10 bases not matched to a gene; V was cut back by 4 bases and J by 7 bases. CDR3 loop: CASSSSGWRQEQYF. In nucleotides, the CDR3 is TGTGCCAGTAGTAGTAGCGGGTGGAGGCAGGAGCAGTACTTC. Full variable domain (rest looked up from reference TRBV19 and TRBJ2-7): DGGITQSPKYLFRKEGQNVTLSCEQNLNHDAMYWYRQDPGQGLRLIYYSQIVNDFQKGDIAEGYSVSREKKESFPLTVTSAQKNPTAFYLCASSSSGWRQEQYFGPGTRLTVT.

The rearrangement joins TRBV2 to TRBJ1-1; TRBD1 might be the D (6 bases). V lost 0 bases and J 10 bases, leaving 15 bases between the germline ends. The CDR3 length is 14 residues. Germline V lookup: CDR1 SNHLY, CDR2 FYNNEI. The CDR3 sequence: CASSEAGQGRGAFF. CDR3 DNA: TGTGCCAGCAGTGAAGCGGGGCAGGGGCGCGGAGCTTTCTTT.

CDR3: CASSQDGTSGSADTQYF. CDR3 bases: TGTGCCAGCAGCCAAGATGGTACTAGCGGGAGCGCAGATACGCAGTATTTT. The chain joins TRBV4-2 to TRBJ2-3; 11 bases map to TRBD2. In germline, CDR1 is LGHNA, CDR2 YNFKEQ. The V and J ends lost 0 bases and 4 bases, in that order; junction bases with no gene match: 6. The CDR3 runs to 17 residues.

The genes are TRBV29-1 and TRBJ2-7, with unresolved D. V lost 8 bases and J 4 bases, leaving 12 bases between the germline ends. Germline V lookup: CDR1 SQVTM, CDR2 ANQGSEA. The CDR3 length is 11 residues. This CDR3 is CSIGEGYEQYF. The CDR3 DNA reads as TGCAGCATTGGGGAAGGGTACGAGCAGTACTTC.

The V and J genes are TRBV6-4 and TRBJ1-1; the D gene is possibly TRBD1 (5 bases). The CDR3 totals 13 residues. The V end lost 4 bases, the J end lost 4 bases, and 10 bases lay between the germline ends. Germline CDR1 MRHNA, CDR2 SNTAGT. The CDR3 here is CASSASGGTEAFF. In nucleotides, the CDR3 is TGTGCCAGCAGTGCCTCGGGGGGCACTGAAGCTTTCTTT.

The chain joins TRBV19 to TRBJ2-7; possible D gene TRBD1, 7 bases. This CDR3 region has 15 residues. Germline-derived CDR1 and CDR2 are LNHDA and SQIVND (reference sequence). V lost 5 bases, J lost 0 bases, and 14 bases lay in between. CDR3 nucleotide sequence: TGTGCCAGTAGTCCGGGGGACAGCAGCTCCTACGAGCAGTACTTC. Its translation is CASSPGDSSSYEQYF.

CDR3 DNA: TGTGCCAGCAACCAGGGACAGCCCCATCAGCCCCAGCATTTT. Residues: CASNQGQPHQPQHF. This chain uses TRBV6-1 with TRBJ1-5, with 7 bases fitting TRBD1. Germline V lookup: CDR1 MNHNS, CDR2 SASEGT. With 7 bases clipped from V and 5 bases from J, the junction kept 8 bases outside the gene matches. The CDR3 length is 14 residues.

This clone has just one count. This rearrangement joins TRBV11-2 to TRBJ2-3; tentative D call: TRBD2 (5 bases). In germline, CDR1 is SGHAT, CDR2 FQNNGV. Trimming pared 0 bases from V and 1 base from J, leaving 11 bases between. The CDR3 is 16 amino acids. This CDR3 reads CASSLETIQRTDTQYF. Written as DNA, the CDR3 is TGTGCCAGCAGCTTAGAGACTATCCAGCGCACAGATACGCAGTATTTT.

This chain connects TRBV7-2 to TRBJ1-6; 7 nucleotides match TRBD1. The CDR3 contains 15 residues. V dropped 10 bases and J dropped 10; count of bases not matched to a gene: 16. Per germline, CDR1 SGHTA and CDR2 FQGNSA. Here the CDR3 reads CATSAQVQGNSPLHF. The CDR3 coding sequence is TGTGCCACCTCAGCGCAAGTACAGGGGAACTCACCCCTCCACTTT.

This chain joins TRBV25-1 and TRBJ1-2; 7 nucleotides line up with TRBD1. Unmatched junction bases numbered 10, after V lost 5 bases and J lost 7 bases. The CDR3 is 14 residues long. Germline V lookup: CDR1 MGHDK, CDR2 SYGVNS. The chain's CDR3 is CASSTRQGSSGYTF. In DNA, the CDR3 is TGTGCCAGCAGTACGAGACAGGGAAGCTCTGGCTACACCTTC.

The gene calls are TRBV18 and TRBJ2-7; D possibly corresponds to TRBD1 (5 bases). CDR1 KGHSH and CDR2 LQKENI come from the germline V gene. The CDR3 is 13 amino acids. Trimming stripped 3 bases from V and 2 bases from J, with 8 bases between. CDR3 protein: CASSPSGPYEQYF. For the CDR3, the DNA is TGTGCCAGCTCACCCTCAGGGCCCTACGAGCAGTACTTC.

The chain recombines TRBV7-3 with TRBJ1-3, with TRBD1 identical over 8 bases. CDR3 length equals 16 residues. In germline, CDR1 is SGHTA, CDR2 FQGTGA. The junction had 6 bases not matched to a gene; V was cut back by 5 bases and J by 0 bases. CDR3 DNA sequence: TGTGCCAGCAGCATGCGGACAGGGCCCTCTGGAAACACCATATATTTT. It codes for CASSMRTGPSGNTIYF. The complete variable domain, with remaining parts taken from reference TRBV7-3 and TRBJ1-3, reads GAGVSQTPSNKVTEKGKYVELRCDPISGHTALYWYRQSLGQGPEFLIYFQGTGAADDSGLPNDRFFAVRPEGSVSTLKIQRTERGDSAVYLCASSMRTGPSGNTIYFGEGSWLTVV.

The chain recombines TRBV5-5 with TRBJ1-5; possibly TRBD1 for D (6 bases). V lost 4 bases, J lost 4 bases, and 9 bases lay in between. Germline V lookup: CDR1 SGHKS, CDR2 YYEKEE (reference sequence). The CDR3 contains 13 residues. The CDR3 sequence is CASSIQGNQPQHF. CDR3 sequence (DNA): TGTGCCAGCAGCATCCAGGGGAATCAGCCCCAGCATTTT.

The J gene is TRBJ2-3, the V gene TRBV7-3; 7 nucleotides line up with TRBD1. Germline CDR1 is SGHTA and CDR2 is FQGTGA. The CDR3 is made up of 14 amino acids. With 4 bases clipped from V and 4 bases from J, the junction kept 5 bases outside the gene matches. CDR3 in DNA: TGTGCCAGCAGCTCCCGCCAGGGGGCAGATACGCAGTATTTT. As protein: CASSSRQGADTQYF.

The CDR3 nucleotides are TGCGCCAGCAGCGCCTTCGGACAGGGAGTCGGGGAGCTGTTTTTT. Protein sequence: CASSAFGQGVGELFF. The genes are TRBV5-1 and TRBJ2-2; 8 bases align to TRBD1. There are 15 residues in the CDR3. Per germline, CDR1 SGHRS and CDR2 YFSETQ. V dropped 4 bases and J dropped 7; count of bases not matched to a gene: 9.

The CDR3 region is CASSPRLQNTGELFF. Written as DNA, the CDR3 is TGTGCCAGCAGTCCACGCCTCCAGAACACCGGGGAGCTGTTTTTT. The chain employs TRBV6-5 and TRBJ2-2, with D uncertain. Germline lookup yields CDR1 MNHEY and CDR2 SVGAGI. Trimming pared 5 bases from V and 1 base from J, leaving 11 bases between. This CDR3 is built from 15 residues.